A selection of T cell receptor beta chains follows, all from one sample in a study of PD-1 blockade in classical Hodgkin lymphoma. The repertoire was sequenced with immunoSEQ multiplex PCR; TCRdb's copy has only in-frame clones and lacks some. The repertoire consists of some 96,000 clones, with approximately 94% occurring once and the leading ten covering around 2%. Here the sequenced sample was peripheral blood mononuclear cells (PBMCs), taken before the fourth cycle of nivolumab. These receptors were obtained from a human donor with classical Hodgkin lymphoma. CDR3s include the opening cysteine and the closing phenylalanine or tryptophan. Fields, in order: D gene, clone size, J gene, V gene, CDR3 length, CDR3 DNA, CDR3 protein. A D gene is named only where the DNA matches it firmly. Clone sizes are given selectively: once, few, many, or a class where the clone is expanded.

. . TRBJ1-4 TRBV2 19 TGTGCCAGCAGTGCGAGGTCCCAGGGCCTCCTGCTTCCTAATGAAAAACTGTTTTTT CASSARSQGLLLPNEKLFF
. few TRBJ1-4 TRBV5-1 12 TGCGCCAGCAGTCTCTACGGTGAAAAACTGTTTTTT CASSLYGEKLFF
. . TRBJ2-5 TRBV6-1 13 TGTGCCAGCGGGGGCAGTAGGGGAGAGACCCAGTACTTC CASGGSRGETQYF
. . TRBJ2-3 TRBV7-9 16 TGTGCCAGCAGGCCCCCCCCCGCGGGTATAACAGATACGCAGTATTTT CASRPPPAGITDTQYF
TRBD2 once TRBJ2-7 TRBV5-1 14 TGCGCCAGCAGCCCCGCAGCGGGGACCTACGAGCAGTACTTC CASSPAAGTYEQYF
. . TRBJ2-5 TRBV11-2 13 TGTGCCAGCAGCCCCGGCGCGAGAGAGACCCAGTACTTC CASSPGARETQYF
. . TRBJ1-2 TRBV6-1 14 TGTGCCAGCAGTGAATGGTCTAAAAACTATGGCTACACCTTC CASSEWSKNYGYTF
. . TRBJ2-3 TRBV19 15 TGTGCCAATCCCTCGGGACGGGAGAAAACAGATACGCAGTATTTT CANPSGREKTDTQYF
. . TRBJ2-1 TRBV4-1 17 TGCGCCAGCAGCCATGAACAGCCTATCAACTCCTACAATGAGCAGTTCTTC CASSHEQPINSYNEQFF
TRBD2 . TRBJ2-7 TRBV6-1 15 TGTGCCAGCAGTGGGTTGGAAGCGGGATATAACGAGCAGTACTTC CASSGLEAGYNEQYF
. . TRBJ1-2 TRBV30 14 TGTGCCTGGAGTGTGACAGAGAATCCCGGGGGCTACACCTTC CAWSVTENPGGYTF
. . TRBJ2-7 TRBV10-3 12 TGTGCCATCAGTGCTAGGAGCTACGAGCAGTACTTC CAISARSYEQYF
TRBD1 . TRBJ2-7 TRBV14 15 TGTGCCAGCAGCCACGCCGGGACAGGGTTAAACGAGCAGTACTTC CASSHAGTGLNEQYF
TRBD1 . TRBJ1-3 TRBV19 16 TGTGCCAGTAGATATCTTCCGGGACAGGGAAGAAACACCATATATTTT CASRYLPGQGRNTIYF
. . TRBJ1-1 TRBV9 15 TGTGCCAGCAGCCCCAGCGGGGGGCTGAACACTGAAGCTTTCTTT CASSPSGGLNTEAFF